A single sample gave rise to the 14 T cell receptor beta chains below, sequenced in a study of T cell responses to AZD1222 COVID-19 vaccine. Clones were read by immunoSEQ multiplex PCR, and TCRdb kept only the in-frame ones, dropping some. The data show 90,000 to 120,000 clones, around 92% seen once. Here the sequenced sample was peripheral blood, taken 28 days after the second AZD1222 dose. These receptors originate from an adult who received the AZD1222 COVID-19 vaccine.

The chain uses TRBV7-3 and TRBJ2-1, with 10 bases matching TRBD2. V shed 4 bases and J 6 bases; nucleotides not matched to a gene: 0. Germline-derived CDR1 and CDR2 are SGHTA and FQGTGA. This CDR3 is 13 amino acids long. CDR3: CASSSSGGNEQFF. The DNA of the CDR3 is TGTGCCAGCAGCTCTAGCGGGGGCAATGAGCAGTTCTTC.

This rearrangement joins TRBV30 to TRBJ1-2; 7 bases align to TRBD1. From germline, CDR1 is GTSNPN and CDR2 SVGIG (reference sequence). This CDR3 spans 14 amino acids. The junction had 7 bases not matched to a gene; V was cut back by 2 bases and J by 4 bases. The CDR3 region has the DNA TGTGCCTGGAGTCGAGACAGGGTTGCCTATGGCTACACCTTC. It encodes CAWSRDRVAYGYTF.

The V call is TRBV7-9, the J call TRBJ2-2; D may be TRBD2 (5 bases). The CDR3 length is 14 residues. In germline, CDR1 is SEHNR, CDR2 FQNEAQ (reference sequence). V lost 5 bases, J lost 6 bases, and 13 bases lay in between. CDR3: CASSPYGLSGELFF. In nucleotides, the CDR3 is TGTGCCAGCAGCCCCTACGGACTGTCCGGGGAGCTGTTTTTT.

The rearrangement joins TRBV14 to TRBJ1-3; no firm D call. CDR3 length equals 13 residues. Trimming cost V 2 bases and J 0 bases, with 2 bases left between them. The germline V gene has CDR1 SGHDN and CDR2 FVKESK. CDR3 loop: CASSQISGNTIYF. CDR3 bases: TGTGCCAGCAGCCAAATCTCTGGAAACACCATATATTTT.

V usage is TRBV11-2 and J usage is TRBJ2-7; 8 nucleotides align to TRBD2. The junction had 9 bases not matched to a gene; V was cut back by 7 bases and J by 1 base. The germline gives CDR1 SGHAT, CDR2 FQNNGV. The CDR3 spans 15 residues. The CDR3 spells CASNRGSGTSYEQYF. CDR3 DNA sequence: TGTGCCAGCAACCGGGGTAGCGGGACTTCCTACGAGCAGTACTTC.

V gene TRBV3-1 (or the pseudogene TRBV3-2) combines with J gene TRBJ2-5; D not certain. Germline V gene sequence: CDR1 LGHDT, CDR2 YNNKEL (reference sequence). CDR3 length: 14 amino acids. Trimming took off 1 base at V and 5 bases at J, with 11 bases between the two ends. The CDR3 region is CASSQVGPAETQYF. Here the CDR3 DNA reads TGTGCCAGCAGCCAAGTTGGGCCAGCGGAGACCCAGTACTTC.

The chain couples TRBV12-5 to TRBJ1-1; D perhaps matches TRBD1 (6 bases). Germline values: CDR1 LGHNT, CDR2 FRNRAP. The CDR3 is 16 residues long. V was shortened by 0 bases and J by 2 bases, with 13 bases between the two germline ends. The CDR3 spells CASGLVLGGQNTEAFF. In DNA form, the CDR3 reads TGTGCTAGTGGTTTGGTACTTGGGGGGCAAAACACTGAAGCTTTCTTT.

V gene TRBV19 combines with J gene TRBJ2-1; no definite D call. Germline CDR1 is LNHDA and CDR2 is SQIVND (reference sequence). This CDR3 has 13 amino acids. V was cut by 3 bases and J by 6 bases, with 9 bases left in between. CDR3 DNA: TGTGCCAGTAGTATTTTACCAGTCAATGAGCAGTTCTTC. It is translated as CASSILPVNEQFF.

The gene calls are TRBV24-1 and TRBJ2-7; no firm D call. V dropped 0 bases and J dropped 2 bases, with 7 bases sitting between them. CDR1 and CDR2 from the germline V gene are KGHDR and SFDVKD. This CDR3 is built from 14 residues. The CDR3 nucleotides read TGTGCCACCAGTGATTTGCAGACACCCTACGAGCAGTACTTC. Protein sequence: CATSDLQTPYEQYF.

The chain combines TRBV28 with TRBJ1-2; D may be TRBD1 (5 bases). Germline V gene sequence: CDR1 MDHEN, CDR2 SYDVKM. CDR3 length equals 16 residues. Trimming pared 7 bases from V and 4 bases from J, leaving 22 bases between. CDR3 region: CASTTPSEGPIYGYTF. Written as DNA, the CDR3 is TGTGCCAGCACCACCCCATCGGAGGGACCCATCTATGGCTACACCTTC.

Here the CDR3 reads CASSQGPKETQYF. The CDR3 coding sequence is TGTGCCAGCAGCCAAGGACCGAAAGAGACCCAGTACTTC. V and J are TRBV14 and TRBJ2-5; unclear D gene. The germline CDR1 and CDR2 sequences are SGHDN and FVKESK. This CDR3 is built from 13 residues. Between the trimmed V and J ends, which lost 1 base and 3 bases, there was a span of 6 bases.

This chain uses TRBV4-2 with TRBJ1-5, with a tentative D call TRBD1 (6 bases). The length of the CDR3 is 19 residues. V was pared by 0 bases and J by 3 bases, with 21 bases between. Germline V gene lookup returns CDR1 LGHNA and CDR2 YNFKEQ. The CDR3 sequence: CASSQDWARMTGNNQPQHF. CDR3 in DNA: TGTGCCAGCAGCCAAGATTGGGCTCGGATGACAGGCAACAATCAGCCCCAGCATTTT.

V and J are TRBV27 and TRBJ2-7; D is undetermined. The germline CDR1 and CDR2 sequences are MNHEY and SMNVEV (reference sequence). The CDR3 is made up of 14 amino acids. Trimming shortened V by 2 bases and J by 3 bases, and 11 bases separated the two germline ends. The CDR3 nucleotides are TGTGCCAGCAGTTTAGTTGCCCGAAACTACGAGCAGTACTTC. Its translation is CASSLVARNYEQYF.

CDR3 amino acids: CASSFIGGAPQYF. CDR3 nucleotide sequence: TGTGCCAGCAGCTTTATCGGGGGCGCGCCCCAGTACTTC. The genes are TRBV11-2 and TRBJ2-5; either TRBD1 or TRBD2 may fit D (6 bases each). V lost 3 bases to trimming and J lost 9 bases, with 14 bases between them. The V gene's germline CDR1 is SGHAT and CDR2 FQNNGV. The length of the CDR3 is 13 residues.